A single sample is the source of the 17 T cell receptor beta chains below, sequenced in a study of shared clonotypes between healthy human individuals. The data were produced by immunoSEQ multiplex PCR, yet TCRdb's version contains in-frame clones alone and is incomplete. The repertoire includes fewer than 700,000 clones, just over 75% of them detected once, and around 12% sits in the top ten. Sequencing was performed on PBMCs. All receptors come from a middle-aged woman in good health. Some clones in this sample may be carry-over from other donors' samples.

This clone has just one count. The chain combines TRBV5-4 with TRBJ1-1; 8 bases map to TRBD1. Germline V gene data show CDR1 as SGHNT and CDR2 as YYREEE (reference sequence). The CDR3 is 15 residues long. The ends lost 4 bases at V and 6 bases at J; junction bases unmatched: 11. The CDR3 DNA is TGTGCCAGCAGCGGGAGGACAGGGAGGTTTTCTGAAGCTTTCTTT. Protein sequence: CASSGRTGRFSEAFF.

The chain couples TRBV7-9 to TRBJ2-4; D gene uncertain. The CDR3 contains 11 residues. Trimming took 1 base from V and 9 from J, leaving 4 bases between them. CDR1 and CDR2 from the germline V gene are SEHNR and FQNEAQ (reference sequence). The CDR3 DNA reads TGTGCCAGCAGCTTAGTGACCATTCAGTACTTC. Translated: CASSLVTIQYF.

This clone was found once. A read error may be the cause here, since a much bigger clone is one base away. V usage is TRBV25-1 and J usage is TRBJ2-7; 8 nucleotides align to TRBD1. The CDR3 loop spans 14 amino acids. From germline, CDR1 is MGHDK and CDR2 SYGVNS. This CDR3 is CVSSGRWTGSVQYF. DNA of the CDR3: TGTGTCAGCAGTGGAAGATGGACAGGGAGCGTGCAGTACTTC.

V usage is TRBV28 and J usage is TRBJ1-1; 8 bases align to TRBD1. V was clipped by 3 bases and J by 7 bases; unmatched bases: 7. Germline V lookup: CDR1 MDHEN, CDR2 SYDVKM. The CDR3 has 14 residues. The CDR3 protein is CASSFRGQVSEAFF. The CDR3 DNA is TGTGCCAGCAGTTTTAGGGGACAGGTCAGTGAAGCTTTCTTT.

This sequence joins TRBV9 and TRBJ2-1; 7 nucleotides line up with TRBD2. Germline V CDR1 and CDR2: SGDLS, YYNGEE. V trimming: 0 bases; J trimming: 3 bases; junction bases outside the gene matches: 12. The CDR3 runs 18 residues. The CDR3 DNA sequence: TGTGCCAGCAGCGTAGGGAGTGGCGGGAGAGTTCTCTACAATGAGCAGTTCTTC. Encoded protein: CASSVGSGGRVLYNEQFF.

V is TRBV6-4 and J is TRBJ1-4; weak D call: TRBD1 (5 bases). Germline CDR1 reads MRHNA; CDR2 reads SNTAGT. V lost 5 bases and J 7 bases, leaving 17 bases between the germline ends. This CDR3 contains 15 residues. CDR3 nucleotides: TGTGCCAGCAGTACATCCGGGACCGGTGGTGAAAAACTGTTTTTT. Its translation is CASSTSGTGGEKLFF.

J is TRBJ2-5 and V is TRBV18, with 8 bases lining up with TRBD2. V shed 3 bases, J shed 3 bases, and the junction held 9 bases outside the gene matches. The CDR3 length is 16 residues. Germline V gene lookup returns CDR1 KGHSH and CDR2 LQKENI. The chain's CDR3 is CASSPVGLASEETQYF. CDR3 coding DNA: TGTGCCAGCTCACCTGTAGGACTAGCCTCTGAAGAGACCCAGTACTTC.

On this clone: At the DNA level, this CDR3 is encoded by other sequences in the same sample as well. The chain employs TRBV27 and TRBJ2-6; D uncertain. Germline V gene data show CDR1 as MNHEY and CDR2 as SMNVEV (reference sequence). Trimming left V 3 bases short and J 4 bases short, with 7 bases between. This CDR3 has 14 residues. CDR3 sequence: CASSLVSGANVLTF. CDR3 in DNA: TGTGCCAGCAGTTTGGTTTCCGGGGCCAACGTCCTGACTTTC.

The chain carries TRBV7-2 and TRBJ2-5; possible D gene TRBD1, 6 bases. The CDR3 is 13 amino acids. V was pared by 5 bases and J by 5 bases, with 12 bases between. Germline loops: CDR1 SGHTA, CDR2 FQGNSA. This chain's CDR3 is CASSRRGFETQYF. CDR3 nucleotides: TGTGCCAGCAGCCGTAGGGGGTTTGAGACCCAGTACTTC.

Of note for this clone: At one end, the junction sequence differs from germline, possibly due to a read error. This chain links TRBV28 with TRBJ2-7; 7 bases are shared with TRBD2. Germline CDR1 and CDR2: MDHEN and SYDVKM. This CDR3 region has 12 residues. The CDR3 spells CASVGGFYEQCF. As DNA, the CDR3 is TGTGCCAGCGTGGGGGGGTTCTACGAGCAGTGCTTC.

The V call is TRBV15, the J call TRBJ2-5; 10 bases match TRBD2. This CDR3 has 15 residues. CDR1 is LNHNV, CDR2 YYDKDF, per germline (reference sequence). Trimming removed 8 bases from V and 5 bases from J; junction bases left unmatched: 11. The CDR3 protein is CATYQASGRGETQYF. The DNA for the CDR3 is TGTGCCACCTACCAGGCCAGCGGGAGGGGTGAGACCCAGTACTTC.

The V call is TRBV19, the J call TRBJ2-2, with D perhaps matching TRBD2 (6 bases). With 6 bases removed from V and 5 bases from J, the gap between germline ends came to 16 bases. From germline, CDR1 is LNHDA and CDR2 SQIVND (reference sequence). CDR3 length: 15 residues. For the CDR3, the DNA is TGTGCCAGTAGAATGGGAGGCGGGGCTACCGGGGAGCTGTTTTTT. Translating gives CASRMGGGATGELFF.

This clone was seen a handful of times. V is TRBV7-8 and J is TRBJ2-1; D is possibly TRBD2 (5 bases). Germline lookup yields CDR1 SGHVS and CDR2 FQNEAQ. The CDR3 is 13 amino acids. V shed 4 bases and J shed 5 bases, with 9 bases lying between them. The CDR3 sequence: CASSSGLDNEQFF. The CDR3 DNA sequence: TGTGCCAGCAGCTCCGGACTGGACAATGAGCAGTTCTTC.

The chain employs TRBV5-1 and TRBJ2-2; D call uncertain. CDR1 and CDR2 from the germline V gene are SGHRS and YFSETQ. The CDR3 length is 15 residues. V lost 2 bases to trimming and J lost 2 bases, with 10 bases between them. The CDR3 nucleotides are TGCGCCAGCAGCTTAATCCCGGATAACACCGGGGAGCTGTTTTTT. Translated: CASSLIPDNTGELFF.

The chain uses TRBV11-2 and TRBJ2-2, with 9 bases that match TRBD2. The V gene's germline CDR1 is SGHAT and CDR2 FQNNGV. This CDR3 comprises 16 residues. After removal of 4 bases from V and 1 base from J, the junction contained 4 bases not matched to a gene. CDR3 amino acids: CASSSRLAENTGELFF. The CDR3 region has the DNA TGTGCCAGCAGCTCACGACTAGCGGAGAACACCGGGGAGCTGTTTTTT.

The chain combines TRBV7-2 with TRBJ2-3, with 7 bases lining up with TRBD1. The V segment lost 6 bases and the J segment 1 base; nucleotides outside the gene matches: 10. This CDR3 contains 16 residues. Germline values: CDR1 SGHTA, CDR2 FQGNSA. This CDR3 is CASRRLVTGGTDTQYF. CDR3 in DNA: TGTGCCAGCAGACGATTGGTAACAGGGGGCACAGATACGCAGTATTTT.

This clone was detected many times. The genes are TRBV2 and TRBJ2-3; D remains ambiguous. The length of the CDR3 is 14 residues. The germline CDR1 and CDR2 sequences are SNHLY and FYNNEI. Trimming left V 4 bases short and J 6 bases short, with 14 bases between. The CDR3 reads CASSGRLRGDTQYF. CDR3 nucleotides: TGTGCCAGCAGTGGGCGACTCCGAGGTGATACGCAGTATTTT.